This TCR beta chain was sequenced in a study of human thymus T cells. Findings of the study overall: Related research examined unrelated individuals and reported that their thymic repertoires overlapped highly.

Corrective heart surgery yielded resections, and these provided the thymus tissue. Trimming cost V 0 bases and J 5 bases; bases outside gene matches: 13. Germline V gene sequence: CDR1 SGHVS, CDR2 FNYEAQ. The CDR3 runs to 18 residues. About this clone itself: Its target is not known.

Generated by immunoSEQ multiplex PCR, the TCRdb table keeps only in-frame clones and is missing some. The profile shows roughly 130,000 clones, around 95% of them singletons. This TCR was sampled from a boy under three years old with a congenital heart defect but otherwise immunologically healthy. V and J are TRBV7-6 and TRBJ2-1; TRBD2 matches at 7 bases. Sequencing was performed on thymus tissue. CDR3 loop: CASSLAASGGGIDNEQFF. The CDR3 DNA reads TGTGCCAGCAGCTTAGCGGCTAGTGGCGGGGGTATAGACAATGAGCAGTTCTTC.